The sequence of this TCR beta chain was determined in a study of cytomegalovirus exposure and HLA in healthy donors. General study results and limits: Researchers reportedly found TCR beta sequences accurately predicted most subjects' HLA-A and HLA-B alleles.

This clone was recorded a few times. Its antigen remains unknown. This PCR relied on a set of 60 Vbeta primers and 13 Jbeta primers. The repertoire was sequenced with immunoSEQ multiplex PCR; TCRdb's copy has only in-frame clones and lacks some. The table lists 30,000 to 45,000 clones, around 53% of them singletons. CDR1 and CDR2 from the germline V gene are KGHSH and LQKENI. Between the trimmed V and J ends, which lost 4 bases and 2 bases, there was a span of 8 bases. The CDR3 is made up of 13 amino acids. Sequencing was carried out using PBMCs. The TCR comes from a woman in her forties in good health and CMV-seropositive. The rearrangement joins TRBV18 to TRBJ2-5, with D perhaps matching TRBD1 (6 bases). As DNA, the CDR3 is TGTGCCAGCTCACTACAGGGTCAAGAGACCCAGTACTTC. This translates into CASSLQGQETQYF.